This T cell receptor beta chain is drawn from a study of shared clonotypes between healthy human individuals. Study-level results: Roughly 5% of naive CD4 clonotypes were common to several donors. Donor clonotype sharing was expected to depend on sequencing depth.

J lost 6 bases, V lost 0 bases, and 9 bases had no gene match. The CDR3 spans 15 residues. Germline-derived CDR1 and CDR2 are SGHRS and YFSETQ. Original methodology: ImmunoSEQ output held junction-only sequences without quality scores, so filtering differed. TCRdb keeps only in-frame clones here, not all; method: immunoSEQ multiplex PCR. V and J calls and clone size are given by that table; D and trimming were obtained from the DNA. The table records 1.4 million to 1.5 million clones, roughly 96% of them present only once. Turning to this clone: Its antigen remains unknown.

HIV-negative, healthy adults without recent acute infections or vaccinations were the donors. V and J are TRBV5-1 and TRBJ2-7; TRBD1 aligns across 7 bases. The sequencing input was naive CD4+ T cells sorted from blood. The subset is: CD45RA+ positively selected. The receptor was isolated from a man younger than 40 in good health. CDR3 protein: CASSLGTGVPTEQYF. In DNA, the CDR3 is TGCGCCAGCAGCTTGGGAACAGGGGTCCCTACCGAGCAGTACTTC.